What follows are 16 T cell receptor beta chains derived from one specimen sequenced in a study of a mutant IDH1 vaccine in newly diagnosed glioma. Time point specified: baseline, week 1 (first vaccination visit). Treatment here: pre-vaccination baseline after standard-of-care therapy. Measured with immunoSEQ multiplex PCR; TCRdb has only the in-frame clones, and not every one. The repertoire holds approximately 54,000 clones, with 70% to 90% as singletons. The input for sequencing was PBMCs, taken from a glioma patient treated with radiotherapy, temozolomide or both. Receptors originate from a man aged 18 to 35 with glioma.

The CDR3 coding sequence is TGTGCCAGCAGCACCAGAATTGACAGGGCCTTTGCTGGAAACACCATATATTTT. As protein: CASSTRIDRAFAGNTIYF. The V and J genes are TRBV7-2 and TRBJ1-3, with 7 bases fitting TRBD1. This CDR3 region has 18 residues. CDR1 is SGHTA, CDR2 FQGNSA, per germline. Trimming removed 5 bases from V and 2 bases from J; junction bases left unmatched: 15.

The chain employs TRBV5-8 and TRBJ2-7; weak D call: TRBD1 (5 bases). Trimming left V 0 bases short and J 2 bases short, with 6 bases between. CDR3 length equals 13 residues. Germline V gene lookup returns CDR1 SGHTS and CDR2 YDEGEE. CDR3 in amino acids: CASSLAQAYEQYF. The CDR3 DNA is TGTGCCAGCAGCTTGGCACAGGCCTACGAGCAGTACTTC.

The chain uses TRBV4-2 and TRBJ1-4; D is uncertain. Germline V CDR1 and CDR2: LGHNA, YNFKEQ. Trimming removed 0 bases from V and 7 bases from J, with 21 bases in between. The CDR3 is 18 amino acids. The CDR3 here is CASSQESGFFTMGEKLFF. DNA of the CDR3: TGTGCCAGCAGCCAAGAATCCGGGTTCTTTACCATGGGTGAAAAACTGTTTTTT.

In nucleotides, the CDR3 is TGTGCCAGCAGCCGGGAGAACACTGAAGCTTTCTTT. It is translated as CASSRENTEAFF. The chain uses TRBV6-5 and TRBJ1-1; D unclear. The V end was cut by 6 bases, the J end by 1 base, with 6 bases between. The CDR3 runs 12 residues. Germline lookup yields CDR1 MNHEY and CDR2 SVGAGI.

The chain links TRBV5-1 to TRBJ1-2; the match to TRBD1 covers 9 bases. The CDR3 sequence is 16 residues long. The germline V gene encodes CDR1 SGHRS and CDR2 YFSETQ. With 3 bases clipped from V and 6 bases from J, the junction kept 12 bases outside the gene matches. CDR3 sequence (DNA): TGCGCCAGCAGCTCTGGGACAGGGCGTATACTCGATGGCTACACCTTC. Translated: CASSSGTGRILDGYTF. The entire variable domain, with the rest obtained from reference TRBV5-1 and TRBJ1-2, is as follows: KAGVTQTPRYLIKTRGQQVTLSCSPISGHRSVSWYQQTPGQGLQFLFEYFSETQRNKGNFPGRFSGRQFSNSRSEMNVSTLELGDSALYLCASSSGTGRILDGYTFGSGTRLTVV.

The CDR3 sequence is CAWRDSGLSTDTQYF. The CDR3 region has the DNA TGTGCCTGGAGGGATAGCGGGTTGTCCACAGATACGCAGTATTTT. The chain has TRBV30 and TRBJ2-3, with 7 bases matching TRBD2. J lost 2 bases, V lost 3 bases, and 8 bases had no gene match. Looked up from germline, CDR1 is GTSNPN and CDR2 is SVGIG (reference sequence). The CDR3 consists of 15 residues.

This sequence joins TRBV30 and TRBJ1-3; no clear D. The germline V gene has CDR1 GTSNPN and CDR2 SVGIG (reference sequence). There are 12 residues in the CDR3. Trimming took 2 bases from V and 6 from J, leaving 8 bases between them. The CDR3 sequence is CAWSLNENTIYF. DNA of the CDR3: TGTGCCTGGAGTCTTAACGAAAACACCATATATTTT. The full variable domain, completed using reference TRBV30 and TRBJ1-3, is SQTIHQWPATLVQPVGSPLSLECTVEGTSNPNLYWYRQAAGRGLQLLFYSVGIGQISSEVPQNLSASRPQDRQFILSSKKLLLSDSGFYLCAWSLNENTIYFGEGSWLTVV.

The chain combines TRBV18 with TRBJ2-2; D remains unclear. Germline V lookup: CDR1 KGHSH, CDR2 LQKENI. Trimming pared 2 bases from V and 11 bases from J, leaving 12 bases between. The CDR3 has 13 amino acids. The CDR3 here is CASSPTPTRELFF. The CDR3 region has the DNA TGTGCCAGCTCACCAACGCCGACGAGAGAGCTGTTTTTT.

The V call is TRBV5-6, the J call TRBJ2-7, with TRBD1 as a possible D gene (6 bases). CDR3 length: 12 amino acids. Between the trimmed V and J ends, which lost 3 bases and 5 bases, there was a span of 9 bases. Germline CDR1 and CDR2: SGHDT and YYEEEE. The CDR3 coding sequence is TGTGCCAGCAGCTGGTACAGGGACGAGCAGTACTTC. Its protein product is CASSWYRDEQYF. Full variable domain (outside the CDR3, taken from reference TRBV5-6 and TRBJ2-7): DAGVTQSPTHLIKTRGQQVTLRCSPKSGHDTVSWYQQALGQGPQFIFQYYEEEERQRGNFPDRFSGHQFPNYSSELNVNALLLGDSALYLCASSWYRDEQYFGPGTRLTVT.

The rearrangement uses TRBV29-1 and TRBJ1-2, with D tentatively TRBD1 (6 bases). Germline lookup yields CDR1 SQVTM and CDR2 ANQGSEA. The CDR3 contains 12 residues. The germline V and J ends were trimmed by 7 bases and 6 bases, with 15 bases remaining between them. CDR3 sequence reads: CSAYRERNGYTF. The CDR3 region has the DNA TGCAGCGCCTACAGGGAGAGGAATGGCTACACCTTC.

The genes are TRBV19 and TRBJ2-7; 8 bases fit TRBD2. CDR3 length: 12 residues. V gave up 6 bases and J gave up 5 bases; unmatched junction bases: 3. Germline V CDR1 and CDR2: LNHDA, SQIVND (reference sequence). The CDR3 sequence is CASRSGSNEQYF. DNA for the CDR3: TGTGCCAGTAGGAGCGGGAGCAACGAGCAGTACTTC.

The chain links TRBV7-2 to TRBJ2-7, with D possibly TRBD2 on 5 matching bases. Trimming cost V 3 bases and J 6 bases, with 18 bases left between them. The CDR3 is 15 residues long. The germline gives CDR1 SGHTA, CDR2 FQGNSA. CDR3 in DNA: TGTGCCAGCAGCTTTCGGTCAGGAGCGAGGGTCGAGCAGTACTTC. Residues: CASSFRSGARVEQYF.

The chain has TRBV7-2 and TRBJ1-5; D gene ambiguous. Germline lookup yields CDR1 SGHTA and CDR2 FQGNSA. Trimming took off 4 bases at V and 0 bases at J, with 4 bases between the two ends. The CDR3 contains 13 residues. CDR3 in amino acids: CASSWDSNQPQHF. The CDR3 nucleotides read TGTGCCAGCAGCTGGGATAGCAATCAGCCCCAGCATTTT.

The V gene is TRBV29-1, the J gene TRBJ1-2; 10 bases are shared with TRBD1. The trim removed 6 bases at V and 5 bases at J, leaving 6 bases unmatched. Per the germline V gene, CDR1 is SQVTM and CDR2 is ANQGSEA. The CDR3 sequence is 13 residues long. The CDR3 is CSVGQGGVYGYTF. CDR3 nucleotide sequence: TGCAGCGTAGGACAGGGGGGTGTATATGGCTACACCTTC. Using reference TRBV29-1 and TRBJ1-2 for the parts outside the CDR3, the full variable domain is SAVISQKPSRDICQRGTSLTIQCQVDSQVTMMFWYRQQPGQSLTLIATANQGSEATYESGFVIDKFPISRPNLTFSTLTVSNMSPEDSSIYLCSVGQGGVYGYTFGSGTRLTVV.

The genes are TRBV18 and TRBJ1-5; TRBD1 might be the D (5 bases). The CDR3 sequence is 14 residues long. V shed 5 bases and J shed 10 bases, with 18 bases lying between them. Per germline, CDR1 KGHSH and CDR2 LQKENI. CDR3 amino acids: CASSDLGTYYPQHF. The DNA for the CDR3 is TGTGCCAGCTCAGACCTAGGGACTTACTACCCCCAGCATTTT.

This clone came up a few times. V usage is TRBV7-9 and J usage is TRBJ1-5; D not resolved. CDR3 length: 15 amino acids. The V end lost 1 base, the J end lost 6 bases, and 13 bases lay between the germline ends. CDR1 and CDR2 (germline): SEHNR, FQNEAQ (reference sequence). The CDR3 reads CASSLGLGEVQPQHF. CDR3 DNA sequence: TGTGCCAGCAGCTTAGGCCTCGGGGAAGTTCAGCCCCAGCATTTT. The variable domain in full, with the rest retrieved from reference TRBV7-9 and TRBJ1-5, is DTGVSQNPRHKITKRGQNVTFRCDPISEHNRLYWYRQTLGQGPEFLTYFQNEAQLEKSRLLSDRFSAERPKGSFSTLEIQRTEQGDSAMYLCASSLGLGEVQPQHFGDGTRLSIL.